This TCR beta chain appears in the sequencing data of a study of human T cells and chemical hapten exposure. By sample share, this clonotype is medium-sized. Germline V CDR1 and CDR2: SNHLY, FYNNEI. This CDR3 comprises 16 residues. Trimming stripped 5 bases from V and 2 bases from J, with 16 bases between. Indicated time point: patch test 3, about 24 weeks after DPC sensitization. Treatment of the sample: therapeutic diphenylcyclopropenone sensitization with weekly scalp DPC. TCRdb ran MiXCR on the RACE reads and lists one entry per CDR3 protein. This table holds tens of thousands of distinct CDR3 sequences, approximately 9.9% found once.

This specimen was whole blood, taken in connection with sensitization to the hapten diphenylcyclopropenone (DPC). The receptor was derived from a woman in her thirties or forties with alopecia areata. Some clones in this sample may be carry-over from other donors' samples. This chain joins TRBV2 and TRBJ2-4; possibly TRBD2 for D (7 bases). This CDR3 is CASSRDGGQSKNIQYF. The CDR3 coding sequence is TGTGCCAGCAGTCGTGACGGGGGGCAATCCAAAAACATTCAGTACTTC.